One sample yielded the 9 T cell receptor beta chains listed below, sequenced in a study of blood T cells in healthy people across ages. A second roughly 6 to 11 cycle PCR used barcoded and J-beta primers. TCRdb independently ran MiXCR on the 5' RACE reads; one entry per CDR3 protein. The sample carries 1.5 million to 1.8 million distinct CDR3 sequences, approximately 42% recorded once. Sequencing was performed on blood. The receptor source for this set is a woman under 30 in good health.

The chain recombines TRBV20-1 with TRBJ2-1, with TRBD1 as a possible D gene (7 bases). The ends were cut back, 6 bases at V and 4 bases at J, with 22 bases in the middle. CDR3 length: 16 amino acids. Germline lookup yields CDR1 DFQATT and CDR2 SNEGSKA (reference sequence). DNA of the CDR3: TGCAGTGCCATAGAGAGGGTGACAGGGAGGTACAATGAGCAGTTCTTC. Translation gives CSAIERVTGRYNEQFF.

In DNA form, the CDR3 reads TGTGCCAGCAGCCAAGAGCGACAGTTGTACCAAGAGACCCAGTACTTC. Protein: CASSQERQLYQETQYF. The rearrangement uses TRBV14 and TRBJ2-5; the D gene is possibly TRBD1 (5 bases). The CDR3 extends over 16 amino acids. With 0 bases removed from V and 0 bases from J, the gap between germline ends came to 11 bases. Germline-derived CDR1 and CDR2 are SGHDN and FVKESK.

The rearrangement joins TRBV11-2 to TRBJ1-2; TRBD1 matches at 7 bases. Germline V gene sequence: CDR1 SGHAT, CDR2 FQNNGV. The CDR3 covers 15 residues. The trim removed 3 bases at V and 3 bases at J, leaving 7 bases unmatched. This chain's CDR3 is CASSFGTADHYGYTF. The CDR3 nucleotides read TGTGCCAGCAGCTTCGGGACAGCCGACCACTATGGCTACACCTTC.

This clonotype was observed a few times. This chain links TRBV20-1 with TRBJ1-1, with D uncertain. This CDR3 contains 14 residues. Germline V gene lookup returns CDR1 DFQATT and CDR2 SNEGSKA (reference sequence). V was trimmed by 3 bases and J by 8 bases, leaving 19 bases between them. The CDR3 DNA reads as TGCAGTGCTAGTCGGCCAGGACGGGGATCGGAAGCTTTCTTT. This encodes CSASRPGRGSEAFF.

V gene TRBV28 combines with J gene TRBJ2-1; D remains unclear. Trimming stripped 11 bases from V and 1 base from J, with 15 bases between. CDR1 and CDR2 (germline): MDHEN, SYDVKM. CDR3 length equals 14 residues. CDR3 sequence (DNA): TGTGCCGTCTACGCACCAGGTTCCTACAATGAGCAGTTCTTC. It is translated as CAVYAPGSYNEQFF.

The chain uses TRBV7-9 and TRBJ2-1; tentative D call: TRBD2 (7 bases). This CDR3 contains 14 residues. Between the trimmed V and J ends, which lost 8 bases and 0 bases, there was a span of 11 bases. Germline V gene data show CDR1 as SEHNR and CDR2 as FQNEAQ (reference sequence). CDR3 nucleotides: TGTGCCAGCTTAGGGGGGGACTCCTACAATGAGCAGTTCTTC. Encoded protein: CASLGGDSYNEQFF.

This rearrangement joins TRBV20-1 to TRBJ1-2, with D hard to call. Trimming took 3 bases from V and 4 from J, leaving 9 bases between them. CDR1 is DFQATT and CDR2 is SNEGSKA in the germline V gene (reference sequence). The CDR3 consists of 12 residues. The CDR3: CSASFGSYGYTF. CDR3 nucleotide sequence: TGCAGTGCTAGCTTTGGTAGCTATGGCTACACCTTC.

CDR3 loop: CSANDRGHTDTEAFF. The DNA of the CDR3 is TGCAGTGCGAACGACAGGGGGCATACCGACACTGAAGCTTTCTTT. V usage is TRBV20-1 and J usage is TRBJ1-1, with 10 positions matching TRBD1. Germline loops: CDR1 DFQATT, CDR2 SNEGSKA (reference sequence). This CDR3 is built from 15 residues. With 6 bases clipped from V and 3 bases from J, the junction kept 10 bases outside the gene matches.

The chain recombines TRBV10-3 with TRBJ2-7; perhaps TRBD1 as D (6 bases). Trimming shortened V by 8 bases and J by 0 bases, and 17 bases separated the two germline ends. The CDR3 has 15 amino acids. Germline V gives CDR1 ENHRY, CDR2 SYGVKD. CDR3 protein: CAIGDKARSSYEQYF. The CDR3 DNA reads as TGTGCCATCGGGGACAAGGCAAGGTCCTCCTACGAGCAGTACTTC.